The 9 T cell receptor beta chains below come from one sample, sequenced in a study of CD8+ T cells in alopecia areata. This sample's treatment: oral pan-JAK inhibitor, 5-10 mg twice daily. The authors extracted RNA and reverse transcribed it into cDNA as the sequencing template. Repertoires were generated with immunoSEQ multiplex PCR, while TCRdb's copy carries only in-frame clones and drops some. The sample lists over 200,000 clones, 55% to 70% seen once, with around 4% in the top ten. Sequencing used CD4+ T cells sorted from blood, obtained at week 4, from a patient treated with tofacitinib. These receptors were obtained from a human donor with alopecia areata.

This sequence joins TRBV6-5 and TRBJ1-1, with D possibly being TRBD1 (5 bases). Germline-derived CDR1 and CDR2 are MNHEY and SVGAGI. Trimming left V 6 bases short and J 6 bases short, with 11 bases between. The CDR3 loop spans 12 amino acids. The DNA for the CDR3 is TGTGCCAGCAGAGACGGGGCATCTGAAGCTTTCTTT. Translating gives CASRDGASEAFF.

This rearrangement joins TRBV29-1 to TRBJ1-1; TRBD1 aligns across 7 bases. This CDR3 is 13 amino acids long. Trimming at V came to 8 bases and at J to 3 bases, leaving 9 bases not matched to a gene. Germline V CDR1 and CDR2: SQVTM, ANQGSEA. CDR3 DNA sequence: TGCAGCACCCGGACAGGAGGAGACACTGAAGCTTTCTTT. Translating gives CSTRTGGDTEAFF.

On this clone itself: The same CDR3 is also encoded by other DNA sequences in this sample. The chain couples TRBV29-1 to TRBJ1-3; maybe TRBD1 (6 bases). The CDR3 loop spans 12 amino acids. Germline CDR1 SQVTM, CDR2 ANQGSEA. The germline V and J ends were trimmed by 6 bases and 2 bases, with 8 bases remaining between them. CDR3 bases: TGCAGCGTGGGGACAACTGGAAACACCATATATTTT. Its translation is CSVGTTGNTIYF.

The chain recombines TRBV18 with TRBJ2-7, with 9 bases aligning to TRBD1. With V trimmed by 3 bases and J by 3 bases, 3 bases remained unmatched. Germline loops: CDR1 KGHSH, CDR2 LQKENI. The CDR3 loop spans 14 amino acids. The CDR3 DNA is TGTGCCAGCTCACCTAGACAGGGGGTCTACGAGCAGTACTTC. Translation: CASSPRQGVYEQYF.

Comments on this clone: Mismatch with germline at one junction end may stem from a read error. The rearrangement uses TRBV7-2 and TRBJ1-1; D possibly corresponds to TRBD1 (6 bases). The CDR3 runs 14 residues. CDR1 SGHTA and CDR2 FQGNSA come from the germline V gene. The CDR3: CASSLGGYGTEAFF. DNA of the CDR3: TGCGCCAGCAGCTTAGGGGGTTACGGCACTGAAGCTTTCTTT.

The CDR3 spells CASSPTRGHEQFF. CDR3 coding DNA: TGTGCCAGCAGCCCGACCCGGGGCCATGAGCAGTTCTTC. The genes are TRBV7-3 and TRBJ2-1; either TRBD1 or TRBD2 may fit D (5 bases each). V was clipped by 5 bases and J by 8 bases, with 13 bases between them. CDR1 and CDR2 (germline): SGHTA, FQGTGA. The CDR3 runs 13 residues.

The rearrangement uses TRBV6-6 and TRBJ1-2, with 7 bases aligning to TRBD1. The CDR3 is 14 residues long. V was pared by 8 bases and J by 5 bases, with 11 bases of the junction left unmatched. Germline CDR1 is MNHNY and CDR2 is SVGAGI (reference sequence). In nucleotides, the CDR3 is TGTGCCAGCTATTCAGGGGGTGAAGGATATGGCTACACCTTC. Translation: CASYSGGEGYGYTF.

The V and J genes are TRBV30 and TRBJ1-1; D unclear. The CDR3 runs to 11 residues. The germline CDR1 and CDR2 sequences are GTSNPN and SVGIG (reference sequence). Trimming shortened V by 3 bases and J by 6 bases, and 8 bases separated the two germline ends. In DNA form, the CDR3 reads TGTGCCTGGAGGGATTACCCTGAAGCTTTCTTT. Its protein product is CAWRDYPEAFF.

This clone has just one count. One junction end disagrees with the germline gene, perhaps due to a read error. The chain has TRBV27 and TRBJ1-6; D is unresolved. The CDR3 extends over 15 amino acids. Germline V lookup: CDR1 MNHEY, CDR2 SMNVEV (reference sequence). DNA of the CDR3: TGTGCCAGCAGTTATGAACGGAGTTATAATTCACCCCTCCATTTT. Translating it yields CASSYERSYNSPLHF.